The 12 T cell receptor beta chains below were found in one sample sequenced in a study of radiation and T cells in renal cell carcinoma. The time point: baseline pretreatment blood. Treatment denoted: 15 Gy SBRT to primary tumor, nephrectomy 4 weeks later. Clones were sequenced by immunoSEQ multiplex PCR, and TCRdb holds only the in-frame ones, with some missing. The profile shows some 95,000 clones, approximately 86% of them singletons. This sample comprised blood, obtained from a patient whose treatment included radiotherapy and nephrectomy. These receptors were collected from a man aged 45-60 years with renal cell carcinoma.

The J gene is TRBJ1-4, the V gene TRBV27, with D possibly matching TRBD1 (5 bases). The V gene's germline CDR1 is MNHEY and CDR2 SMNVEV (reference sequence). Trimming took 6 bases from V and 0 from J, leaving 29 bases between them. The CDR3 is made up of 21 amino acids. The CDR3 region is CASSYRVPPGVTTPTNEKLFF. DNA for the CDR3: TGTGCCAGCAGCTACCGCGTCCCTCCGGGGGTGACGACCCCAACTAATGAAAAACTGTTTTTT.

The chain joins TRBV6-5 to TRBJ1-2; 7 bases match TRBD1. Germline V lookup: CDR1 MNHEY, CDR2 SVGAGI. Trimming at V came to 6 bases and at J to 1 base, leaving 5 bases not matched to a gene. This CDR3 has 14 amino acids. The CDR3 coding sequence is TGTGCCAGCAGAACGGGACAGAATAACTATGGCTACACCTTC. Translation gives CASRTGQNNYGYTF.

The chain employs TRBV6-5 and TRBJ2-7; tentative D call: TRBD1 (5 bases). The CDR3 covers 14 residues. Germline values: CDR1 MNHEY, CDR2 SVGAGI. Trimming stripped 0 bases from V and 1 base from J, with 7 bases between. CDR3 loop: CASSYSRQSYEQYF. The CDR3 DNA reads as TGTGCCAGCAGTTACTCGAGACAGTCCTACGAGCAGTACTTC.

The chain joins TRBV7-2 to TRBJ2-7; D not certain. The CDR3 totals 11 residues. The V end was cut by 1 base, the J end by 4 bases, with 2 bases between. Germline lookup yields CDR1 SGHTA and CDR2 FQGNSA. The CDR3 loop reads CASSLVYEQYF. CDR3 bases: TGTGCCAGCAGCTTAGTGTACGAGCAGTACTTC.

This sequence joins TRBV5-1 and TRBJ2-2; D is ambiguous. CDR3 length: 15 residues. The V end lost 1 base, the J end lost 1 base, and 8 bases lay between the germline ends. The germline CDR1 and CDR2 sequences are SGHRS and YFSETQ. The CDR3 nucleotides read TGCGCCAGCAGCTTGTCACAACTGAACACCGGGGAGCTGTTTTTT. As protein: CASSLSQLNTGELFF.

CDR3: CASSLYQQGPDNSPLHF. The CDR3 DNA sequence: TGCGCCAGCAGCTTGTACCAACAGGGGCCTGATAATTCACCCCTCCACTTT. The chain recombines TRBV5-1 with TRBJ1-6, with TRBD1 matching 7 bases. Germline-derived CDR1 and CDR2 are SGHRS and YFSETQ. Trimming took 1 base from V and 5 from J; bases not matched to a gene: 9. The CDR3 covers 17 residues.

The V call is TRBV4-1, the J call TRBJ2-5; possibly TRBD2 for D (6 bases). Trimming cost V 1 base and J 3 bases, with 15 bases left between them. Germline CDR1 reads MGHRA; CDR2 reads YSYEKL. CDR3 size: 16 residues. The CDR3 region is CASSQGKASDEETQYF. The CDR3, as DNA: TGCGCCAGCAGCCAAGGGAAGGCTAGCGATGAAGAGACCCAGTACTTC.

This clone was detected a few times. The chain couples TRBV2 to TRBJ2-1; D is tentatively TRBD1 or TRBD2 (5 bases each). Germline CDR1 is SNHLY and CDR2 is FYNNEI. Trimming took 1 base from V and 8 from J, leaving 15 bases between them. The CDR3 spans 15 residues. CDR3 protein: CASSEGGDPRHEQFF. The CDR3 region has the DNA TGTGCCAGCAGTGAAGGAGGGGACCCCAGGCATGAGCAGTTCTTC. Variable domain in full (rest from reference TRBV2 and TRBJ2-1): EPEVTQTPSHQVTQMGQEVILRCVPISNHLYFYWYRQILGQKVEFLVSFYNNEISEKSEIFDDQFSVERPDGSNFTLKIRSTKLEDSAMYFCASSEGGDPRHEQFFGPGTRLTVL.

The chain couples TRBV4-3 to TRBJ2-3; D unclear. This CDR3 region has 14 residues. V shed 4 bases and J shed 4 bases, with 12 bases lying between them. Germline lookup yields CDR1 LGHNA and CDR2 YSLEER. The CDR3 bases are TGCGCCAGCAGCCCGCAGACCCCCCCAGATACGCAGTATTTT. Encoded protein: CASSPQTPPDTQYF.

This chain connects TRBV7-8 to TRBJ1-6; no reliable D call. CDR1 and CDR2 (germline): SGHVS, FQNEAQ. The CDR3 contains 15 residues. The V end lost 4 bases, the J end lost 8 bases, and 15 bases lay between the germline ends. CDR3 coding DNA: TGTGCCAGCAGCTCGCTCCCCGGTTCGGATTCACCCCTCCACTTT. It specifies CASSSLPGSDSPLHF.

In its sample, this clone was seen once. This rearrangement joins TRBV2 to TRBJ1-6; 9 positions agree with TRBD1. The CDR3 spans 16 residues. Germline values: CDR1 SNHLY, CDR2 FYNNEI. V shed 6 bases, J shed 3 bases, and the junction held 6 bases outside the gene matches. CDR3: CASRTDRGVYNSPLHF. For the CDR3, the DNA is TGTGCCAGCAGGACGGACAGGGGCGTCTATAATTCACCCCTCCACTTT.

J is TRBJ1-2 and V is TRBV10-1; D possibly corresponds to TRBD1 (6 bases). Germline-derived CDR1 and CDR2 are WNHNN and SYGVQD (reference sequence). V lost 2 bases and J 10 bases, leaving 14 bases between the germline ends. CDR3 length: 13 amino acids. The DNA of the CDR3 is TGCGCCAGCAGTGAGCACCTGGGACACCTCTACACCTTC. Its translation: CASSEHLGHLYTF.